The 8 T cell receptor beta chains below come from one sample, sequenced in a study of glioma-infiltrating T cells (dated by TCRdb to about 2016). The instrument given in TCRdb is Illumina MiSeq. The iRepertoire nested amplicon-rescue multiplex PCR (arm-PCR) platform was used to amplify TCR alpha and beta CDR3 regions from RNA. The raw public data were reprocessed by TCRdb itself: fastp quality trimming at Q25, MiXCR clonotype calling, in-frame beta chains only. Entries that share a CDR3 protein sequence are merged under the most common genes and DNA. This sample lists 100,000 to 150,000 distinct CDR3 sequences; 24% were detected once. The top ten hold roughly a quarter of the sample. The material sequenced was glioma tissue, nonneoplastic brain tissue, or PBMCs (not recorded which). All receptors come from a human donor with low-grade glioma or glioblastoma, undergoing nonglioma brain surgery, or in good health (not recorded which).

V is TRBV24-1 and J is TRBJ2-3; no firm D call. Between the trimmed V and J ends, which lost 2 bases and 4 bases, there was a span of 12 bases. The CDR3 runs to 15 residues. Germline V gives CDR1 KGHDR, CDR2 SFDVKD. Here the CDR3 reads CATSDSAEGADTQYF. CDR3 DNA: TGTGCCACCAGTGATTCGGCGGAAGGTGCAGATACGCAGTATTTT.

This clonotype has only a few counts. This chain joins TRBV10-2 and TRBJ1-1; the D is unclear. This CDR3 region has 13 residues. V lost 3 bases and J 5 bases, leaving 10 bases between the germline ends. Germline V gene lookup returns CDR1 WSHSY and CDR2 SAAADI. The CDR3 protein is CASSDGWGTEAFF. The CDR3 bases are TGCGCCAGCAGTGATGGTTGGGGAACTGAAGCTTTCTTT.

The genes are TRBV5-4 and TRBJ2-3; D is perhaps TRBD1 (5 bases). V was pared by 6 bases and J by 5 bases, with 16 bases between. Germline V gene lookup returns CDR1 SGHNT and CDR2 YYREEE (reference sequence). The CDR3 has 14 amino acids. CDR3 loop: CASTLGAAKDTQYF. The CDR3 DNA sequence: TGTGCCAGCACCCTAGGGGCAGCCAAAGATACGCAGTATTTT.

The CDR3 coding sequence is TGTGCCACCAGTGACCCCGGACAGGGCACCTACAATGAGCAGTTCTTC. Translated: CATSDPGQGTYNEQFF. The chain employs TRBV24-1 and TRBJ2-1, with 8 bases fitting TRBD1. The ends lost 4 bases at V and 2 bases at J; junction bases unmatched: 6. From germline, CDR1 is KGHDR and CDR2 SFDVKD. This CDR3 is 16 amino acids long.

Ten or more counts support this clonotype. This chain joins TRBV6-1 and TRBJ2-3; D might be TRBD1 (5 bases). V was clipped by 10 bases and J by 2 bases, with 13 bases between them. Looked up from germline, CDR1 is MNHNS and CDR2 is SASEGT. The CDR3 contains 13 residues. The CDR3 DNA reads TGTGCCACTCAAAAGGGGAACACAGATACGCAGTATTTT. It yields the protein CATQKGNTDTQYF.

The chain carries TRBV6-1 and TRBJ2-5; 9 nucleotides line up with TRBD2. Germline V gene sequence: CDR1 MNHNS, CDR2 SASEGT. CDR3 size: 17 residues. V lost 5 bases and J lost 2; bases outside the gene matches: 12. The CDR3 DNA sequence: TGTGCCAGCAGTAAGGCATTAAGCGGGGGGTCTCAAGAGACCCAGTACTTC. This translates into CASSKALSGGSQETQYF.

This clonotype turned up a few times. The CDR3 sequence: CASIFRQTSGNTIYF. CDR3 in DNA: TGTGCCAGCATTTTCCGACAGACATCTGGAAACACCATATATTTT. The chain is built from TRBV28 and TRBJ1-3; D possibly corresponds to TRBD1 (5 bases). V lost 7 bases and J lost 1, with 14 bases in between. The CDR3 is 15 residues long. CDR1 is MDHEN and CDR2 is SYDVKM in the germline V gene. Full variable domain (remainder filled in from reference TRBV28 and TRBJ1-3): DVKVTQSSRYLVKRTGEKVFLECVQDMDHENMFWYRQDPGLGLRLIYFSYDVKMKEKGDIPEGYSVSREKKERFSLILESASTNQTSMYLCASIFRQTSGNTIYFGEGSWLTVV.

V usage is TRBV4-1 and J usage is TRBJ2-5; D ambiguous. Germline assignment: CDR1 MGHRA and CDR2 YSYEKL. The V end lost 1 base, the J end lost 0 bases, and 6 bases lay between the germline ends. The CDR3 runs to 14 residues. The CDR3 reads CASSQGGNQETQYF. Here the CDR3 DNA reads TGCGCCAGCAGCCAAGGAGGCAACCAAGAGACCCAGTACTTC.